The following is a T cell receptor (beta chain) sequence with its context. Its antigen is as yet unknown. TCRdb's copy holds only in-frame clones and misses some; the assay was immunoSEQ multiplex PCR. The sample holds 90,000 to 110,000 clones, around 90% seen once. This CDR3 spans 14 amino acids. CDR1 and CDR2 from the germline V gene are MNHEY and SVGAGI. V was pared by 8 bases and J by 0 bases, with 12 bases between. The data were taken from a study of T cell responses to AZD1222 COVID-19 vaccine. General study points: Spike regions recognized by vaccine-associated CD4 TCRs spanned the protein, led by 160-218 and 743-854. Repertoire sampling occurred only after the peak T cell response. Females made up more of the donors, who were largely white British, and clonal diversity may have come out too low. Epitopes outside B.1.351 and B.1.1.7 mutated regions reportedly drew nearly half of spike TCRs.

The gene calls are TRBV6-5 and TRBJ2-3, with D unclear. This receptor was obtained from an adult in good health. This specimen was peripheral blood, taken on day 0 of MenACWY control vaccination. For the CDR3, the DNA is TGTGCCAGCTCGATTGGCCTGAGCACAGATACGCAGTATTTT. Translating it yields CASSIGLSTDTQYF.